The table lists the clone carrying this T cell receptor beta chain with many counts. Germline CDR1 SNHLY, CDR2 FYNNEI. CDR3 length: 15 amino acids. Trimming cost V 6 bases and J 3 bases, with 12 bases left between them. This sample is part of a study of shared clonotypes between healthy human individuals. The protocol was immunoSEQ multiplex PCR, while the TCRdb copy is restricted to in-frame clones and leaves out a portion. The data contain 950,000 to 1,100,000 clones, roughly 70% of them singletons. The receptor was derived from a man between 18 and 35 years old in good health. The sample consisted of memory CD4+ T cells sorted from blood. Subset specified: CD45RA-negative fraction. The J gene is TRBJ1-6, the V gene TRBV2; possibly TRBD1 for D (5 bases). The CDR3 DNA sequence: TGTGCCAGCAGGACAGACGGAAACTATAATTCACCCCTCCACTTT. This encodes CASRTDGNYNSPLHF.